Each of the 30 T cell receptor beta chains below was sequenced from the same sample in a study of blood T cell repertoires in COVID-19. The data were produced by immunoSEQ multiplex PCR, yet TCRdb's version contains in-frame clones alone and is incomplete. The profile shows 200,000 to 300,000 clones, around 90% of them singletons. The sample was peripheral blood. The source of these receptors is a man older than 75 with acute or convalescent COVID-19.

This clone was counted once. J is TRBJ1-5 and V is TRBV4-1; D is uncertain. The CDR3 totals 14 residues. Trimming took 0 bases from V and 6 from J, leaving 9 bases between them. The germline V gene has CDR1 MGHRA and CDR2 YSYEKL. The CDR3 DNA is TGCGCCAGCAGCCAAGAACGGGTCAGTCAGCCCCAGCATTTT. Protein sequence: CASSQERVSQPQHF.

The chain joins TRBV6-6 to TRBJ2-5; TRBD2 matches 13 bases. Trimming at V came to 7 bases and at J to 5 bases, leaving 7 bases not matched to a gene. The CDR3 extends over 15 amino acids. Germline CDR1 MNHNY, CDR2 SVGAGI (reference sequence). The CDR3: CASTSTSGGPETQYF. CDR3 in DNA: TGTGCCAGCACCTCGACTAGCGGGGGGCCCGAGACCCAGTACTTC.

The rearrangement links TRBV28 to TRBJ2-3, with D possibly matching TRBD2 (6 bases). The V end lost 2 bases, the J end lost 6 bases, and 21 bases lay between the germline ends. CDR3 length: 17 amino acids. The germline V gene has CDR1 MDHEN and CDR2 SYDVKM. The chain's CDR3 is CASSLDERARARDTQYF. The CDR3 nucleotides are TGTGCCAGCAGTTTAGACGAGCGGGCAAGGGCCCGGGATACGCAGTATTTT.

V is TRBV5-1 and J is TRBJ2-2; possible D gene TRBD2, 5 bases. The V end was cut by 5 bases, the J end by 2 bases, with 10 bases between. The CDR3 sequence is 14 residues long. Germline loops: CDR1 SGHRS, CDR2 YFSETQ. CDR3 coding DNA: TGCGCCAGCAGTGGCGGGTTTAACACCGGGGAGCTGTTTTTT. Translating it yields CASSGGFNTGELFF.

The J gene is TRBJ1-1, the V gene TRBV5-6, with 9 nucleotides matching TRBD1. The J segment lost 4 bases and the V segment lost 0 bases, leaving 4 bases of the junction unmatched. This CDR3 spans 15 amino acids. Germline CDR1 and CDR2: SGHDT and YYEEEE. In DNA form, the CDR3 reads TGTGCCAGCAGCTTGGGGACAGGGGCCGCCACTGAAGCTTTCTTT. Translating it yields CASSLGTGAATEAFF. The whole variable domain, remainder taken from reference TRBV5-6 and TRBJ1-1, is DAGVTQSPTHLIKTRGQQVTLRCSPKSGHDTVSWYQQALGQGPQFIFQYYEEEERQRGNFPDRFSGHQFPNYSSELNVNALLLGDSALYLCASSLGTGAATEAFFGQGTRLTVV.

This clone was detected only once. The rearrangement uses TRBV30 and TRBJ1-5; D is uncertain. In germline, CDR1 is GTSNPN, CDR2 SVGIG (reference sequence). Trimming stripped 2 bases from V and 4 bases from J, with 12 bases between. The CDR3 contains 14 residues. The CDR3 DNA reads as TGTGCCTGGAGTCATCGGGTTTCGAATCAGCCCCAGCATTTT. Translating gives CAWSHRVSNQPQHF. Looking up the rest from reference TRBV30 and TRBJ1-5 gives the full variable domain: SQTIHQWPATLVQPVGSPLSLECTVEGTSNPNLYWYRQAAGRGLQLLFYSVGIGQISSEVPQNLSASRPQDRQFILSSKKLLLSDSGFYLCAWSHRVSNQPQHFGDGTRLSIL.

This chain connects TRBV24-1 to TRBJ2-1; 11 nucleotides line up with TRBD2. The CDR3 length is 16 residues. Per germline, CDR1 KGHDR and CDR2 SFDVKD. Unmatched junction bases numbered 4, after V lost 7 bases and J lost 0 bases. The CDR3 sequence is CATSHTSGSSYNEQFF. CDR3 nucleotides: TGTGCCACCAGCCACACTAGCGGGAGCTCCTACAATGAGCAGTTCTTC.

V is TRBV10-3 and J is TRBJ2-1; 8 bases are shared with TRBD1. Germline V gives CDR1 ENHRY, CDR2 SYGVKD. CDR3 size: 20 residues. The junction had 18 bases not matched to a gene; V was cut back by 2 bases and J by 3 bases. CDR3 coding DNA: TGTGCCATCAGTGAGCTGATGACTCCGACAGGGGACTCCGTCTACAATGAGCAGTTCTTC. Translating gives CAISELMTPTGDSVYNEQFF.

The sample holds a few counts of this clone. V and J are TRBV15 and TRBJ2-7; 7 bases line up with TRBD1. Germline V gene sequence: CDR1 LNHNV, CDR2 YYDKDF (reference sequence). V shed 0 bases, J shed 4 bases, and the junction held 6 bases outside the gene matches. The CDR3 totals 15 residues. The CDR3 DNA is TGTGCCACCAGCAGAGATTCGCAGGGGGTGTACGAGCAGTACTTC. It specifies CATSRDSQGVYEQYF.

The chain recombines TRBV6-5 with TRBJ2-3, with a weak D call TRBD2 (5 bases). V was trimmed by 2 bases and J by 4 bases, leaving 16 bases between them. Germline V gene lookup returns CDR1 MNHEY and CDR2 SVGAGI. The CDR3 has 16 amino acids. In nucleotides, the CDR3 is TGTGCCAGCAGTTACGACGGGCAGGCGGGCTCAGATACGCAGTATTTT. Translation: CASSYDGQAGSDTQYF.

V usage is TRBV28 and J usage is TRBJ2-1; 15 bases are shared with TRBD2. The CDR3 runs to 20 residues. With 2 bases clipped from V and 0 bases from J, the junction kept 8 bases outside the gene matches. Germline assignment: CDR1 MDHEN and CDR2 SYDVKM. CDR3 in amino acids: CASSLPGLAGGISSYNEQFF. CDR3 coding DNA: TGTGCCAGCAGTTTACCGGGACTAGCGGGAGGCATTAGCTCCTACAATGAGCAGTTCTTC.

J is TRBJ2-2 and V is TRBV6-2 or TRBV6-3; 12 bases fit TRBD1. V shed 6 bases, J shed 1 base, and the junction held 9 bases outside the gene matches. The germline gives CDR1 MNHEY, CDR2 SVGEGT. The CDR3 is 18 residues long. The CDR3 region is CASSAGQGARGNTGELFF. For the CDR3, the DNA is TGTGCCAGCAGCGCGGGACAGGGGGCGCGGGGGAACACCGGGGAGCTGTTTTTT.

The chain has TRBV28 and TRBJ2-7; 7 nucleotides agree with TRBD2. J was trimmed by 3 bases and V by 5 bases; bases with no gene match: 4. The CDR3 has 13 residues. Germline values: CDR1 MDHEN, CDR2 SYDVKM. The CDR3 DNA follows: TGTGCCAGCAGTGGGGGGGGGAGCTACGAGCAGTACTTC. It encodes CASSGGGSYEQYF.

The J gene is TRBJ2-1, the V gene TRBV24-1; possibly TRBD1 for D (6 bases). The CDR3 runs 15 residues. Trimming took off 3 bases at V and 7 bases at J, with 15 bases between the two ends. Germline V gives CDR1 KGHDR, CDR2 SFDVKD. Here the CDR3 reads CATSDPTGPRNEQFF. The CDR3 nucleotides are TGTGCCACCAGTGATCCGACAGGACCGAGGAATGAGCAGTTCTTC.

J is TRBJ1-1 and V is TRBV4-2; 9 positions agree with TRBD1. In germline, CDR1 is LGHNA, CDR2 YNFKEQ. The CDR3 totals 15 residues. J lost 5 bases, V lost 4 bases, and 8 bases had no gene match. CDR3 sequence: CASSLHRGQRTEAFF. In DNA form, the CDR3 reads TGTGCCAGCAGCCTACACAGGGGGCAGAGAACTGAAGCTTTCTTT.

This chain links TRBV18 with TRBJ2-7, with 9 bases lining up with TRBD1. Germline-derived CDR1 and CDR2 are KGHSH and LQKENI. V lost 3 bases and J lost 0; bases outside the gene matches: 9. The CDR3 consists of 17 residues. CDR3 sequence: CASSPNTGTGNSYEQYF. In DNA form, the CDR3 reads TGTGCCAGCTCACCGAATACCGGGACAGGGAACTCCTACGAGCAGTACTTC.

The V gene is TRBV6-1, the J gene TRBJ2-1; 7 nucleotides match TRBD2. V lost 3 bases, J lost 7 bases, and 12 bases stayed unmatched. Germline V gene data show CDR1 as MNHNS and CDR2 as SASEGT. This CDR3 contains 16 residues. In DNA form, the CDR3 reads TGTGCCAGCAGTGATGAAGCGGGATGGTCCTGGAATGAGCAGTTCTTC. This gives the protein CASSDEAGWSWNEQFF.

The V call is TRBV19, the J call TRBJ1-1, with unresolved D. Germline V gene sequence: CDR1 LNHDA, CDR2 SQIVND (reference sequence). V lost 5 bases and J lost 5, with 6 bases in between. The CDR3 is 11 amino acids. CDR3 sequence reads: CASSLQTEAFF. The CDR3 nucleotides are TGTGCCAGTAGTCTACAGACTGAAGCTTTCTTT.

The chain uses TRBV29-1 and TRBJ2-2; D remains unclear. Trimming left V 6 bases short and J 4 bases short, with 18 bases between. CDR3 length equals 15 residues. Germline loops: CDR1 SQVTM, CDR2 ANQGSEA. CDR3 region: CSVWQPLSGTGELFF. For the CDR3, the DNA is TGCAGCGTCTGGCAACCGCTCTCGGGCACCGGGGAGCTGTTTTTT.

The chain employs TRBV18 and TRBJ2-5; 11 nucleotides match TRBD1. CDR3 length: 15 amino acids. The trim removed 6 bases at V and 3 bases at J, leaving 6 bases unmatched. Germline V CDR1 and CDR2: KGHSH, LQKENI. CDR3 amino acids: CASSKQGQGEETQYF. The CDR3 bases are TGTGCCAGCTCCAAGCAGGGACAGGGGGAAGAGACCCAGTACTTC.

The rearrangement links TRBV20-1 to TRBJ2-1; D not resolved. The V end lost 7 bases, the J end lost 3 bases, and 7 bases lay between the germline ends. The CDR3 totals 11 residues. Germline V CDR1 and CDR2: DFQATT, SNEGSKA (reference sequence). The CDR3 protein is CSVLDYNEQFF. The CDR3 region has the DNA TGCAGTGTCCTAGACTACAATGAGCAGTTCTTC.

A remark on this clone: At one of its ends the junction is not consistent with the germline gene, which may arise from a read error. CDR3 sequence: CASSLGPLQETQYF. Here the CDR3 DNA reads TGTGCTAGCAGCTTAGGCCCGCTACAAGAGACCCAGTACTTC. This chain joins TRBV7-7 and TRBJ2-5, with D uncertain. This CDR3 has 14 amino acids. The germline V gene encodes CDR1 SSHAT and CDR2 FNYEAQ (reference sequence).

In its sample, this clone was seen once. The rearrangement uses TRBV28 and TRBJ2-1; 10 bases are a match to TRBD2. The CDR3 covers 15 residues. Germline V CDR1 and CDR2: MDHEN, SYDVKM. V dropped 6 bases and J dropped 9; count of bases not matched to a gene: 11. CDR3 residues: CASSRAGGSLFEQFF. The CDR3 nucleotides read TGTGCCAGCAGCCGAGCGGGAGGGTCCCTTTTTGAGCAGTTCTTC.

V usage is TRBV28 and J usage is TRBJ1-1, with 7 bases lining up with TRBD1. The CDR3 length is 13 residues. Germline CDR1 reads MDHEN; CDR2 reads SYDVKM. V shed 6 bases, J shed 3 bases, and the junction held 4 bases outside the gene matches. The CDR3 region has the DNA TGTGCCAGCAGCACAGGGGACTACACTGAAGCTTTCTTT. Translation gives CASSTGDYTEAFF.

This chain's CDR3 is CASSLGEIVTDTQYF. In nucleotides, the CDR3 is TGTGCCAGCAGCTTAGGCGAGATAGTCACAGATACGCAGTATTTT. The V call is TRBV11-2, the J call TRBJ2-3; no definite D call. Germline values: CDR1 SGHAT, CDR2 FQNNGV. Trimming stripped 1 base from V and 2 bases from J, with 10 bases between. CDR3 length: 15 amino acids. The full variable domain, with the rest looked up from reference TRBV11-2 and TRBJ2-3, is EAGVAQSPRYKIIEKRQSVAFWCNPISGHATLYWYQQILGQGPKLLIQFQNNGVVDDSQLPKDRFSAERLKGVDSTLKIQPAKLEDSAVYLCASSLGEIVTDTQYFGPGTRLTVL.

The chain couples TRBV11-2 to TRBJ2-1, with D tentatively TRBD2 (5 bases). Germline V gives CDR1 SGHAT, CDR2 FQNNGV. Trimming removed 3 bases from V and 10 bases from J, with 7 bases in between. The CDR3 loop spans 11 amino acids. CDR3 amino acids: CASSLWREQFF. The CDR3 DNA reads TGTGCCAGCAGCTTGTGGAGGGAGCAGTTCTTC.

V usage is TRBV7-8 and J usage is TRBJ1-1; the D is unclear. Germline CDR1 SGHVS, CDR2 FQNEAQ. The ends were cut back, 6 bases at V and 1 base at J, with 15 bases in the middle. The CDR3 loop spans 15 amino acids. The CDR3 loop is CASRKDGLRNTEAFF. CDR3 nucleotides: TGTGCCAGCAGAAAAGACGGACTCCGGAACACTGAAGCTTTCTTT.

The chain couples TRBV5-8 to TRBJ2-5, with TRBD1 matching 7 bases. CDR1 is SGHTS, CDR2 YDEGEE, per germline. With V trimmed by 1 base and J by 1 base, 4 bases remained unmatched. The CDR3 runs 15 residues. The CDR3 sequence is CASSLPGTAQETQYF. As DNA, the CDR3 is TGTGCCAGCAGCTTGCCAGGGACAGCCCAAGAGACCCAGTACTTC.

This clone was seen only once. CDR3 sequence: CSVGDFQETQYF. CDR3 nucleotide sequence: TGCAGCGTGGGGGACTTCCAAGAGACCCAGTACTTC. This sequence joins TRBV29-1 and TRBJ2-5; a possible D gene is TRBD2 (6 bases). CDR3 length equals 12 residues. V was shortened by 6 bases and J by 1 base, with 9 bases between the two germline ends. The germline V gene encodes CDR1 SQVTM and CDR2 ANQGSEA.

This clone was observed a single time. V gene TRBV29-1 combines with J gene TRBJ2-3; 14 bases match TRBD2. Germline CDR1 and CDR2: SQVTM and ANQGSEA. There are 15 residues in the CDR3. The trim removed 5 bases at V and 4 bases at J, leaving 5 bases unmatched. The CDR3 bases are TGCAGCGTTACGGGACTAGCGGGAGTTTCAGATACGCAGTATTTT. Translation: CSVTGLAGVSDTQYF.